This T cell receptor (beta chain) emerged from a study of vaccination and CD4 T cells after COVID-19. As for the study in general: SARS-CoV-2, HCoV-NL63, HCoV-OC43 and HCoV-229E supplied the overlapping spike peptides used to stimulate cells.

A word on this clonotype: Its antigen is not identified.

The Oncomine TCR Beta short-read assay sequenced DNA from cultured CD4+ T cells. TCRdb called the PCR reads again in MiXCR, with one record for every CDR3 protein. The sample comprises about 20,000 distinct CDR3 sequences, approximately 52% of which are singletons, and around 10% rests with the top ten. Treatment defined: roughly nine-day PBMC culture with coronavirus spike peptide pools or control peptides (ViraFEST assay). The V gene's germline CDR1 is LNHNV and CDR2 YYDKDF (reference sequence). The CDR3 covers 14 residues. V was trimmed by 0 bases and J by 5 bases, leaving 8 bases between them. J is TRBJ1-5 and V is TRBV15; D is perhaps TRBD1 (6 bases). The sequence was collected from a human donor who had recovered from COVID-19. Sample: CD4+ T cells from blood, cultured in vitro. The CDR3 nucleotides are TGTGCCACCAGCAGAGATCCAGGGGATCAGCCCCAGCATTTT. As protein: CATSRDPGDQPQHF.